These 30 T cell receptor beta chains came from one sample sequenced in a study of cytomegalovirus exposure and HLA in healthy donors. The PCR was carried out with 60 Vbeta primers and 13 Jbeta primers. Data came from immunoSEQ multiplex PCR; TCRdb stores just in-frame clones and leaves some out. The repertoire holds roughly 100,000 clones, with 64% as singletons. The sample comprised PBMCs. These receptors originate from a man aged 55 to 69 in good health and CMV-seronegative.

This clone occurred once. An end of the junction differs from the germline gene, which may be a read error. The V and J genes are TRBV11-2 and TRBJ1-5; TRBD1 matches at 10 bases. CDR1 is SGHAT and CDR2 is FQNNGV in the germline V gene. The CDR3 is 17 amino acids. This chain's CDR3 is CASSLDRGPSGNQPQHF. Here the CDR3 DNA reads TGTGCCAGCAGCCTAGACAGGGGGCCATCGGGCAATCAGCCCCAGCATTTT.

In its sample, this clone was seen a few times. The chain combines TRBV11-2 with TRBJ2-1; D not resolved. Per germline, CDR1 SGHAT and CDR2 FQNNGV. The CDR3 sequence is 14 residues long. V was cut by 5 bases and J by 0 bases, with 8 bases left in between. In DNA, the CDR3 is TGTGCCAGCAGCGTACCAGTCTCCTACAATGAGCAGTTCTTC. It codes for CASSVPVSYNEQFF.

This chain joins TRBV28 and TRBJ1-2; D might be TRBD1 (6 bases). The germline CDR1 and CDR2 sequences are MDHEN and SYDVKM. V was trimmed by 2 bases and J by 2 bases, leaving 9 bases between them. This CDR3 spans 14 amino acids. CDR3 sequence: CASSLGGRNYGYTF. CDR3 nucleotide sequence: TGTGCCAGCAGTTTAGGGGGCAGGAACTATGGCTACACCTTC.

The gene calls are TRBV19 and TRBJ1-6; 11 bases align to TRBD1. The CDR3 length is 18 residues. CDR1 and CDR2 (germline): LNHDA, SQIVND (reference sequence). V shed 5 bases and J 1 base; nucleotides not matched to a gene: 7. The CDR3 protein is CASSQGTGGYSYNSPLHF. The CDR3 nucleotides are TGTGCCAGTAGTCAAGGGACAGGGGGTTATTCCTATAATTCACCCCTCCACTTT.

CDR3 region: CASSYIAGGYNEQFF. The CDR3 nucleotides read TGTGCCAGCAGTTATATAGCGGGGGGGTACAATGAGCAGTTCTTC. The rearrangement uses TRBV6-5 and TRBJ2-1; 11 nucleotides line up with TRBD2. The V gene end was trimmed by 3 bases and the J gene end by 4 bases; junction bases not matched to a gene: 2. Germline assignment: CDR1 MNHEY and CDR2 SVGAGI. This CDR3 has 15 amino acids.

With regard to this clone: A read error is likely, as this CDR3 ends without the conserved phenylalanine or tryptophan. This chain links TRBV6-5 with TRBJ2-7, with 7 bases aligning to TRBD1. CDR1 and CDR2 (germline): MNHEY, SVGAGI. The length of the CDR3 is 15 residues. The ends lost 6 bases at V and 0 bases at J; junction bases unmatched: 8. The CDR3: CASSRTRTGSYEQYS. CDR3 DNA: TGTGCCAGCAGCCGAACCCGGACAGGCTCCTACGAGCAGTACTCC.

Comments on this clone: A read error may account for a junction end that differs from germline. The CDR3 here is CASSFERDYGYIF. In DNA, the CDR3 is TGTGCCAGCAGCTTTGAGAGGGACTATGGCTACATCTTC. J is TRBJ1-2 and V is TRBV5-4; the D gene is possibly TRBD1 (5 bases). The V gene's germline CDR1 is SGHNT and CDR2 YYREEE (reference sequence). This CDR3 comprises 13 residues.

The CDR3 coding sequence is TGTGCCAGCAAAACTAGCGGGAGCTGGGATACGCAGTATTTT. This sequence encodes CASKTSGSWDTQYF. V and J are TRBV2 and TRBJ2-3; 11 bases map to TRBD2. Germline values: CDR1 SNHLY, CDR2 FYNNEI. The CDR3 contains 14 residues. V shed 7 bases, J shed 6 bases, and the junction held 6 bases outside the gene matches. The whole variable domain, filled in from reference TRBV2 and TRBJ2-3, reads EPEVTQTPSHQVTQMGQEVILRCVPISNHLYFYWYRQILGQKVEFLVSFYNNEISEKSEIFDDQFSVERPDGSNFTLKIRSTKLEDSAMYFCASKTSGSWDTQYFGPGTRLTVL.

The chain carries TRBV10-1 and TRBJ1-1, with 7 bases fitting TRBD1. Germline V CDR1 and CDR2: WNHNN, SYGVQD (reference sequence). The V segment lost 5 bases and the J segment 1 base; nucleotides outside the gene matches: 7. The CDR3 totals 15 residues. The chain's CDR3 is CASSRYRGPNTEAFF. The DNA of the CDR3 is TGCGCCAGCAGTCGTTACAGGGGACCGAACACTGAAGCTTTCTTT.

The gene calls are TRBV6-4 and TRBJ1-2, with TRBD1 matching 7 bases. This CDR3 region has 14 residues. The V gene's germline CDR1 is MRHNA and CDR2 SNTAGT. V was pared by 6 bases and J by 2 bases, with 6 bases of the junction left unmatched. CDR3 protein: CASRQQGSNYGYTF. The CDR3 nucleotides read TGTGCCAGCAGACAACAGGGGAGCAACTATGGCTACACCTTC.

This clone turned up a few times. The CDR3 here is CAISSSGTYEQYF. Here the CDR3 DNA reads TGTGCCATCTCGTCGTCGGGAACTTACGAGCAGTACTTC. The chain couples TRBV10-3 to TRBJ2-5; possible D gene TRBD2, 5 bases. Matching the DNA end better, TRBJ2-7 makes the J call doubtful. Germline lookup yields CDR1 ENHRY and CDR2 SYGVKD. This CDR3 has 13 amino acids.

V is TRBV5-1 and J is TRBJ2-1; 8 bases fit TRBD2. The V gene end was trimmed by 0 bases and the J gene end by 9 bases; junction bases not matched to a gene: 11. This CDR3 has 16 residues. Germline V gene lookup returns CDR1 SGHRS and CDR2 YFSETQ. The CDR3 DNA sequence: TGCGCCAGCAGCTTGGGGCAGTCAGCGGGAGCCCCTGAGCAGTTCTTC. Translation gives CASSLGQSAGAPEQFF.

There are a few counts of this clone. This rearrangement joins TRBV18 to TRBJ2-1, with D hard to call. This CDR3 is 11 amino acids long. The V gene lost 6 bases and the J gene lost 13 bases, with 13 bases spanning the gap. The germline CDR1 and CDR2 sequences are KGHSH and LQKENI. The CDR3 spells CASSLKLVQFF. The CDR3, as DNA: TGTGCCAGCTCGCTAAAACTTGTCCAGTTCTTC. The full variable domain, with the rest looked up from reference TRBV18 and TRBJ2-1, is NAGVMQNPRHLVRRRGQEARLRCSPMKGHSHVYWYRQLPEEGLKFMVYLQKENIIDESGMPKERFSAEFPKEGPSILRIQQVVRGDSAAYFCASSLKLVQFFGPGTRLTVL.

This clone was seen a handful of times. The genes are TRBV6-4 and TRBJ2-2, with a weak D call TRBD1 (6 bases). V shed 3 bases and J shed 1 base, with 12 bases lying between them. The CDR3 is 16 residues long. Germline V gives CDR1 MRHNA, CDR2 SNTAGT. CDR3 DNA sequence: TGTGCCAGCAGTGAACAGGGACGCGTGAACACCGGGGAGCTGTTTTTT. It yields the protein CASSEQGRVNTGELFF.

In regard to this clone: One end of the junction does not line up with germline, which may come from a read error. The CDR3 nucleotides read TGTACCAGTAGTGCGACTGACCGGATCTCTGGAAACACCATATATTTT. Its protein product is CTSSATDRISGNTIYF. This sequence joins TRBV19 and TRBJ1-3; D call uncertain. Germline V gene lookup returns CDR1 LNHDA and CDR2 SQIVND (reference sequence). The CDR3 totals 16 residues.

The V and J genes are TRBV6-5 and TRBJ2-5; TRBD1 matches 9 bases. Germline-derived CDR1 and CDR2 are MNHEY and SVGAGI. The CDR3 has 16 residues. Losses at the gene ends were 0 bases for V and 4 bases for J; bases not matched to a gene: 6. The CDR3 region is CASSYSGTGWGETQYF. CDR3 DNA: TGTGCCAGCAGTTACTCAGGGACAGGGTGGGGAGAGACCCAGTACTTC.

The CDR3 sequence is CASSMGWNEKLFF. CDR3 coding DNA: TGTGCCAGTAGTATGGGCTGGAACGAAAAACTGTTTTTT. V is TRBV19 and J is TRBJ1-4; D unresolved. Looked up from germline, CDR1 is LNHDA and CDR2 is SQIVND (reference sequence). V dropped 3 bases and J dropped 8 bases, with 10 bases sitting between them. This CDR3 is 13 amino acids long. Together with reference TRBV19 and TRBJ1-4, the CDR3 gives the full variable domain: DGGITQSPKYLFRKEGQNVTLSCEQNLNHDAMYWYRQDPGQGLRLIYYSQIVNDFQKGDIAEGYSVSREKKESFPLTVTSAQKNPTAFYLCASSMGWNEKLFFGSGTQLSVL.

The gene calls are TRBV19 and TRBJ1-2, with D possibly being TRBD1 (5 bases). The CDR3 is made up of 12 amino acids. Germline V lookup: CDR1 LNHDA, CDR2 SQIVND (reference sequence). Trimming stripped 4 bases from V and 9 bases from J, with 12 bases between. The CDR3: CASSTRKGSYTF. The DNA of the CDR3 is TGTGCCAGTAGTACCCGAAAGGGGAGCTACACCTTC.

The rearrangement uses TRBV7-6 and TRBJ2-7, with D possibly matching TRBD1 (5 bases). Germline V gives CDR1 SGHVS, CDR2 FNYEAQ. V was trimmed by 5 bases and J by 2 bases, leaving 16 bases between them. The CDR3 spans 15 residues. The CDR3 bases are TGTGCCAGCAGCCCCCGACAGTTCCCCACCTACGAGCAGTACTTC. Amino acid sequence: CASSPRQFPTYEQYF. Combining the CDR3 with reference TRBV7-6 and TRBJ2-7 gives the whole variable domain GAGVSQSPRYKVTKRGQDVALRCDPISGHVSLYWYRQALGQGPEFLTYFNYEAQQDKSGLPNDRFSAERPEGSISTLTIQRTEQRDSAMYRCASSPRQFPTYEQYFGPGTRLTVT.

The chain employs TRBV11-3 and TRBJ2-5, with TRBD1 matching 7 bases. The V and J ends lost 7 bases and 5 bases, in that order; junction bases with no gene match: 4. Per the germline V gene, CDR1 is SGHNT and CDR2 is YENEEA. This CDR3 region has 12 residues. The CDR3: CASNRGVETQYF. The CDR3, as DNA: TGTGCCAGCAACAGGGGAGTGGAGACCCAGTACTTC. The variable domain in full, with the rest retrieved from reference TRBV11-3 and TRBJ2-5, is EAGVVQSPRYKIIEKKQPVAFWCNPISGHNTLYWYLQNLGQGPELLIRYENEEAVDDSQLPKDRFSAERLKGVDSTLKIQPAELGDSAVYLCASNRGVETQYFGPGTRLLVL.

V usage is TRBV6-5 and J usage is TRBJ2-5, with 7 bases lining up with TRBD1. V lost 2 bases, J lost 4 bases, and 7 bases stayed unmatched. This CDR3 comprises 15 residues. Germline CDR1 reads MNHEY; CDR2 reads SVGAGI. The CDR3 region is CASSYTTGYGETQYF. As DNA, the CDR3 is TGTGCCAGCAGTTACACGACAGGGTATGGAGAGACCCAGTACTTC.

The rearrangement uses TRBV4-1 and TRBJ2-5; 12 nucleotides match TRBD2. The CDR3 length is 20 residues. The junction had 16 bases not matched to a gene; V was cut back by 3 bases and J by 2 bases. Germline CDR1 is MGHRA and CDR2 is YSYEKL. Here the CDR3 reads CASSQPPGLAGGPGQETQYF. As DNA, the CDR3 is TGCGCCAGCAGCCAGCCCCCAGGGCTAGCGGGAGGGCCTGGTCAAGAGACCCAGTACTTC.

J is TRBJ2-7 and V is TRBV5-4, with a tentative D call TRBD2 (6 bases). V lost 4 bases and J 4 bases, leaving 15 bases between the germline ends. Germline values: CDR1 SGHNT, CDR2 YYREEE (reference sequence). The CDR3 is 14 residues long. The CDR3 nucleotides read TGTGCCAGCAGCCTCGGGACTCGCGAGTACGAGCAGTACTTC. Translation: CASSLGTREYEQYF.

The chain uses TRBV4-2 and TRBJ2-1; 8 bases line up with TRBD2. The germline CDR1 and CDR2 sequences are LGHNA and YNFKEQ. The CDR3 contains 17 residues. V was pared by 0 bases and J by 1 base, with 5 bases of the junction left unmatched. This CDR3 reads CASSQDKASGSYNEQFF. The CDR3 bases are TGTGCCAGCAGCCAAGATAAGGCTAGCGGGTCCTACAATGAGCAGTTCTTC.

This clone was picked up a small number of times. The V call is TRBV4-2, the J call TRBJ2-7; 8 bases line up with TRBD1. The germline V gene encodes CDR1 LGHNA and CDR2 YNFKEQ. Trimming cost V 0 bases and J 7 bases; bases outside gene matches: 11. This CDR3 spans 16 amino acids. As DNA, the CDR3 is TGTGCCAGCAGCCAAGATTTTTCCAGGGGGCTTTTGGAGCAGTACTTC. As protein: CASSQDFSRGLLEQYF.

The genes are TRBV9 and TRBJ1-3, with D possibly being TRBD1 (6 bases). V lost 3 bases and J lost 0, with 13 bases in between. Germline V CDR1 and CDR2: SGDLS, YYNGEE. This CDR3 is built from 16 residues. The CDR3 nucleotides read TGTGCCAGCAGCGCTGGCGACAGGAGCTCTGGAAACACCATATATTTT. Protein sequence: CASSAGDRSSGNTIYF.

The CDR3 loop is CASSDSTYEQYF. The CDR3 DNA follows: TGTGCCAGCAGTGATAGCACCTACGAGCAGTACTTC. The chain employs TRBV25-1 and TRBJ2-7; D not resolved. Deletions cut 3 bases from V and 2 bases from J, with 5 bases between. This CDR3 spans 12 amino acids. Germline loops: CDR1 MGHDK, CDR2 SYGVNS.

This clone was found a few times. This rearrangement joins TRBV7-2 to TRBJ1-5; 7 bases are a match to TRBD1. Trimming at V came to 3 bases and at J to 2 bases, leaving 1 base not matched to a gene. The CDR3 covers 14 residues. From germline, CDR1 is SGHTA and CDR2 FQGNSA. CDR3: CASSFDRGNQPQHF. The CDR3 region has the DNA TGTGCCAGCAGCTTCGACAGGGGCAATCAGCCCCAGCATTTT.

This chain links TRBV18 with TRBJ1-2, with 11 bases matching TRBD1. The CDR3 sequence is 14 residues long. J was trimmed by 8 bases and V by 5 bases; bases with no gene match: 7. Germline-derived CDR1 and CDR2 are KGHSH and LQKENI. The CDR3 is CASSLGQGEHGYTF. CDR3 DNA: TGTGCCAGCTCATTGGGACAGGGGGAACACGGCTACACCTTC. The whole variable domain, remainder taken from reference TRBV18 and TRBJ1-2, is NAGVMQNPRHLVRRRGQEARLRCSPMKGHSHVYWYRQLPEEGLKFMVYLQKENIIDESGMPKERFSAEFPKEGPSILRIQQVVRGDSAAYFCASSLGQGEHGYTFGSGTRLTVV.

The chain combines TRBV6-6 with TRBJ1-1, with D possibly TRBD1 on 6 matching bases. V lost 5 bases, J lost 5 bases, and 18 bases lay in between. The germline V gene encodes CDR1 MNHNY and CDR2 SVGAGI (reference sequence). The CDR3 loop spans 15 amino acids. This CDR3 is CASSRTDSKHTEAFF. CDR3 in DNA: TGTGCCAGCAGTCGCACGGACAGTAAACATACTGAAGCTTTCTTT.